A single TCR beta chain is shown here with its context. Followed over time, Seattle patients had been enrolled while infection was active. This record comes from a study of blood T cell repertoires in COVID-19. Study-level background: T cells, B-cell-depleted T cells, or PBMCs provided the cDNA or gDNA that served as material.

Source study methods: Amplifying reference gene primers gave estimates of nucleated cell counts. Some clones are missing from TCRdb's copy, which holds only in-frame ones; the method was immunoSEQ multiplex PCR. V and J calls and clone size come straight from that table; D and trimming were deduced from the DNA. Of about 300,000 clones detected, roughly 91% appear once; the ten largest clones hold 1.5% to 2%. Germline CDR1 is LGHDT and CDR2 is YNNKEL (reference sequence). The CDR3 is 13 residues long. V lost 2 bases, J lost 4 bases, and 6 bases lay in between. This TCR was sampled from a woman in her twenties or thirties with COVID-19, enrolled during active disease. The specimen was peripheral blood. The chain recombines TRBV3-1 (or the pseudogene TRBV3-2) with TRBJ1-5; D is unclear. CDR3 nucleotides: TGTGCCAGCAGCCAAATGCTAAATCAGCCCCAGCATTTT. This encodes CASSQMLNQPQHF.